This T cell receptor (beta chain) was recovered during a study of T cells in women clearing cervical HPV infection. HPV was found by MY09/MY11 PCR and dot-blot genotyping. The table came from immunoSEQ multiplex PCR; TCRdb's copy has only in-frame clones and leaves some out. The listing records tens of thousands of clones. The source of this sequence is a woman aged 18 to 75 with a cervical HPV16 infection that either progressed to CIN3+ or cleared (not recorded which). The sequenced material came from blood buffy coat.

CDR3 DNA, as far as it was read: TGTGCCAGTAGTATGACCCCGGGACAGGGGGCGCTGGGTGAC. This gives the protein CASSMTPGQGALGD. The complete CDR3 protein is CASSMTPGQGALGDYTF. The V and J genes are TRBV19 and TRBJ1-2; 12 nucleotides line up with TRBD1. The CDR3 extends 3 residues past the end of the read, so its final part is completed from the germline J gene. Germline CDR1 and CDR2: LNHDA and SQIVND (reference sequence). This CDR3 region has 17 residues.